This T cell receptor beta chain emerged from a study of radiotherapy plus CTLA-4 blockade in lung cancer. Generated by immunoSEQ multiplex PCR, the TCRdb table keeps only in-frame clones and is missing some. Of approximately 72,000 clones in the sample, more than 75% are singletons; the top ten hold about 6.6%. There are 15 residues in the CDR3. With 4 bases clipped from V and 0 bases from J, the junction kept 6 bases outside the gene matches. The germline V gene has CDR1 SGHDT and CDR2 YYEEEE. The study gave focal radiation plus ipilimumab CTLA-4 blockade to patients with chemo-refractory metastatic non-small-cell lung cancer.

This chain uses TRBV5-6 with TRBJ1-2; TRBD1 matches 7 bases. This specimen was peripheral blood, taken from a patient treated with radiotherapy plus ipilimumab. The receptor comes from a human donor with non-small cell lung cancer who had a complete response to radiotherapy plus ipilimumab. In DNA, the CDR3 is TGTGCCAGCAGCCGCCCAGGGGGGGCTAACTATGGCTACACCTTC. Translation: CASSRPGGANYGYTF. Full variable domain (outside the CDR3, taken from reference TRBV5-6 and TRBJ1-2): DAGVTQSPTHLIKTRGQQVTLRCSPKSGHDTVSWYQQALGQGPQFIFQYYEEEERQRGNFPDRFSGHQFPNYSSELNVNALLLGDSALYLCASSRPGGANYGYTFGSGTRLTVV.